The source of this T cell receptor beta chain is a study of T cell repertoires in cytomegalovirus infection. For this clonotype: No antigen is known for it.

The CDR3 extends over 13 amino acids. V was pared by 8 bases and J by 2 bases, with 12 bases between. CDR1 is ENHRY and CDR2 is SYGVKD in the germline V gene. One entry per CDR3 protein results from TCRdb running MiXCR on the reads. The table includes roughly 730,000 distinct CDR3 sequences, 33% detected once. The chain carries TRBV10-3 and TRBJ2-5; possibly TRBD2 for D (6 bases). The sample in question was cultured PBMCs, obtained from culture after CMV antigen stimulation. The clonotype comes from a human donor in good health (CMV status not recorded). Some clones in this sample may be carry-over from other donors' samples. In DNA form, the CDR3 reads TGTGCCATCGGGGCGGGGATGCAAGAGACCCAGTACTTC. Amino acid sequence: CAIGAGMQETQYF.